The 19 T cell receptor beta chains listed next were all sequenced from one sample in a study of cytomegalovirus exposure and HLA in healthy donors. The PCR was carried out with 60 Vbeta primers and 13 Jbeta primers. Assay: immunoSEQ multiplex PCR; the TCRdb copy retains only in-frame clones and omits some. This sample has 95,000 to 150,000 clones; approximately 80% occur once, and the top ten carry about 0.22%. Input material: PBMCs. These receptors were obtained from a man aged 50-60 years in good health and CMV-seronegative.

There are a few counts of this clone. The J gene is TRBJ1-5, the V gene TRBV28, with a tentative D call TRBD1 (5 bases). The CDR3 runs to 14 residues. V lost 3 bases, J lost 2 bases, and 8 bases lay in between. Germline-derived CDR1 and CDR2 are MDHEN and SYDVKM. The CDR3 region is CASSFGRGNQPQHF. Here the CDR3 DNA reads TGTGCCAGCAGTTTTGGCAGGGGCAATCAGCCCCAGCATTTT.

The chain combines TRBV10-3 with TRBJ2-2; 7 nucleotides agree with TRBD2. CDR1 is ENHRY, CDR2 SYGVKD, per germline. J lost 7 bases, V lost 8 bases, and 7 bases had no gene match. The CDR3 is made up of 13 amino acids. CDR3 sequence (DNA): TGTGCCATCTACAGAGGGGAGGGCGGGGAGCTGTTTTTT. It yields the protein CAIYRGEGGELFF.

V usage is TRBV19 and J usage is TRBJ2-4; D possibly corresponds to TRBD2 (5 bases). Between the trimmed V and J ends, which lost 5 bases and 3 bases, there was a span of 14 bases. The CDR3 has 15 amino acids. CDR1 and CDR2 from the germline V gene are LNHDA and SQIVND (reference sequence). CDR3 nucleotides: TGTGCCAGTAGTTCGAACCCGGCGGGCAAAAACATTCAGTACTTC. It specifies CASSSNPAGKNIQYF.

The V call is TRBV25-1, the J call TRBJ1-5; 7 positions match TRBD1. CDR1 is MGHDK, CDR2 SYGVNS, per germline. After removal of 5 bases from V and 4 bases from J, the junction contained 5 bases not matched to a gene. The CDR3 extends over 14 amino acids. CDR3 sequence: CASSSGQQNQPQHF. The CDR3 bases are TGTGCCAGCAGTTCGGGACAGCAGAATCAGCCCCAGCATTTT.

The rearrangement uses TRBV28 and TRBJ1-5, with 7 bases lining up with TRBD1. V was clipped by 8 bases and J by 2 bases; unmatched bases: 9. Looked up from germline, CDR1 is MDHEN and CDR2 is SYDVKM. The CDR3 loop spans 15 amino acids. The CDR3 nucleotides read TGTGCCAGCGTACAGGGGCGGGGCGGCAATCAGCCCCAGCATTTT. As protein: CASVQGRGGNQPQHF. The whole variable domain, remainder taken from reference TRBV28 and TRBJ1-5, is DVKVTQSSRYLVKRTGEKVFLECVQDMDHENMFWYRQDPGLGLRLIYFSYDVKMKEKGDIPEGYSVSREKKERFSLILESASTNQTSMYLCASVQGRGGNQPQHFGDGTRLSIL.

The V and J genes are TRBV29-1 and TRBJ2-7; 9 positions agree with TRBD1. CDR1 and CDR2 (germline): SQVTM, ANQGSEA. There are 14 residues in the CDR3. J was trimmed by 2 bases and V by 7 bases; bases with no gene match: 9. The CDR3 sequence: CSAAQGQGPYEQYF. The CDR3 nucleotides read TGCAGCGCCGCTCAGGGACAGGGTCCCTACGAGCAGTACTTC.

The V gene is TRBV11-2, the J gene TRBJ1-6, with D possibly matching TRBD1 (5 bases). V was pared by 4 bases and J by 10 bases, with 14 bases between. The CDR3 length is 14 residues. Per germline, CDR1 SGHAT and CDR2 FQNNGV. The DNA of the CDR3 is TGTGCCAGCAGCTCGGGGGAACTGGGGTCACCCCTCCACTTT. This gives the protein CASSSGELGSPLHF. Using reference TRBV11-2 and TRBJ1-6 for the parts outside the CDR3, the full variable domain is EAGVAQSPRYKIIEKRQSVAFWCNPISGHATLYWYQQILGQGPKLLIQFQNNGVVDDSQLPKDRFSAERLKGVDSTLKIQPAKLEDSAVYLCASSSGELGSPLHFGNGTRLTVT.

This clone was observed once. The V gene is TRBV7-3, the J gene TRBJ2-5, with TRBD1 matching 9 bases. V lost 5 bases to trimming and J lost 2 bases; unmatched junction nucleotides: 6. In germline, CDR1 is SGHTA, CDR2 FQGTGA. This CDR3 has 15 residues. CDR3 sequence: CASSLTGTGQETQYF. The DNA of the CDR3 is TGTGCCAGCAGCCTCACCGGGACAGGGCAAGAGACCCAGTACTTC.

Only a few counts were recorded for this clone. This chain links TRBV5-5 with TRBJ1-3, with 8 bases fitting TRBD1. CDR3 length: 15 amino acids. Germline trimming cut 4 bases from V and 8 bases from J; bases unmatched to any gene: 11. CDR1 is SGHKS and CDR2 is YYEKEE in the germline V gene (reference sequence). The CDR3 DNA sequence: TGTGCCAGCAGCCGCGACAGGGGTAGTGGGGACACCATATATTTT. Its protein product is CASSRDRGSGDTIYF.

This clone has just a few counts. This rearrangement joins TRBV5-1 to TRBJ1-2; D not resolved. V was clipped by 0 bases and J by 8 bases, with 17 bases between them. Germline V gives CDR1 SGHRS, CDR2 YFSETQ. The CDR3 extends over 15 amino acids. The CDR3 sequence is CASSLDFPRTYGYTF. CDR3 nucleotides: TGCGCCAGCAGCTTGGATTTCCCCCGAACCTACGGCTACACCTTC.

This clone was recorded a few times. The chain couples TRBV19 to TRBJ2-2; D gene uncertain. Per germline, CDR1 LNHDA and CDR2 SQIVND (reference sequence). V shed 5 bases and J shed 7 bases, with 14 bases lying between them. The CDR3 totals 14 residues. CDR3 DNA: TGTGCCAGTAGTGGCGACATAAACCGCGGGGAGCTGTTTTTT. Its translation is CASSGDINRGELFF. Variable domain in full (rest from reference TRBV19 and TRBJ2-2): DGGITQSPKYLFRKEGQNVTLSCEQNLNHDAMYWYRQDPGQGLRLIYYSQIVNDFQKGDIAEGYSVSREKKESFPLTVTSAQKNPTAFYLCASSGDINRGELFFGEGSRLTVL.

V and J are TRBV6-1 and TRBJ2-1, with 7 nucleotides matching TRBD1. J gave up 5 bases and V 10 bases, and 11 bases lay outside the gene matches. The germline V gene has CDR1 MNHNS and CDR2 SASEGT. The CDR3 contains 14 residues. The CDR3 loop is CATKGAVRNNEQFF. The CDR3 coding sequence is TGTGCCACAAAGGGGGCGGTTAGAAACAATGAGCAGTTCTTC.

The chain has TRBV7-2 and TRBJ2-7, with 9 bases that match TRBD1. Germline values: CDR1 SGHTA, CDR2 FQGNSA. The CDR3 runs 14 residues. V lost 7 bases and J lost 6; bases outside the gene matches: 10. The CDR3 region is CASTSGTGYGEQYF. The DNA for the CDR3 is TGTGCCAGCACCTCGGGGACAGGGTACGGCGAGCAGTACTTC. The full variable domain, its missing parts supplied by reference TRBV7-2 and TRBJ2-7, is GAGVSQSPSNKVTEKGKDVELRCDPISGHTALYWYRQSLGQGLEFLIYFQGNSAPDKSGLPSDRFSAERTGGSVSTLTIQRTQQEDSAVYLCASTSGTGYGEQYFGPGTRLTVT.

J is TRBJ2-7 and V is TRBV18; 7 bases align to TRBD1. V was pared by 5 bases and J by 2 bases, with 3 bases of the junction left unmatched. CDR1 and CDR2 from the germline V gene are KGHSH and LQKENI. CDR3 length: 13 amino acids. The CDR3 nucleotides read TGTGCCAGCTCAATGGGACAGACCTACGAGCAGTACTTC. This encodes CASSMGQTYEQYF.

Here the CDR3 DNA reads TGTGCCAGCAGTTTCCGAGCCGGGACTAGCGGAATTATAGATACGCAGTATTTT. It translates to CASSFRAGTSGIIDTQYF. The chain couples TRBV27 to TRBJ2-3, with 11 bases fitting TRBD2. From germline, CDR1 is MNHEY and CDR2 SMNVEV (reference sequence). This CDR3 comprises 18 residues. V shed 3 bases, J shed 5 bases, and the junction held 13 bases outside the gene matches.

This clone was picked up a small number of times. The genes are TRBV28 and TRBJ2-7; a weak D match, TRBD1 (5 bases). The CDR3 loop spans 13 amino acids. In germline, CDR1 is MDHEN, CDR2 SYDVKM. V lost 8 bases and J 2 bases, leaving 13 bases between the germline ends. The CDR3 region has the DNA TGTGCCAGCGGGGCCGGCGGTCCCTACGAGCAGTACTTC. As protein: CASGAGGPYEQYF.

V and J are TRBV28 and TRBJ1-1; weak D call: TRBD1 (6 bases). The CDR3 is 16 residues long. The V end lost 1 base, the J end lost 5 bases, and 17 bases lay between the germline ends. In germline, CDR1 is MDHEN, CDR2 SYDVKM. This CDR3 reads CASSLFSGRGGTEAFF. The CDR3 coding sequence is TGTGCCAGCAGTTTATTTAGTGGCAGGGGAGGGACTGAAGCTTTCTTT.

The chain carries TRBV5-8 and TRBJ1-5; D call uncertain. V was shortened by 0 bases and J by 6 bases, with 7 bases between the two germline ends. This CDR3 comprises 13 residues. Germline V gives CDR1 SGHTS, CDR2 YDEGEE. The CDR3 loop is CASSLVAGQPQHF. CDR3 DNA sequence: TGTGCCAGCAGCTTGGTCGCGGGTCAGCCCCAGCATTTT.

The chain carries TRBV6-5 and TRBJ1-2; 9 nucleotides line up with TRBD1. The CDR3 has 15 amino acids. Per germline, CDR1 MNHEY and CDR2 SVGAGI. V trimming: 6 bases; J trimming: 8 bases; junction bases outside the gene matches: 13. In DNA, the CDR3 is TGTGCCAGCAGGCGTAACAGGGGGCAGGTACGCGGCTACACCTTC. Translating it yields CASRRNRGQVRGYTF.